Sequencing of this T cell receptor beta chain was carried out in a study of patients and donors after allogeneic stem cell transplantation. TCRdb itself ran the RT-PCR reads through MiXCR, one entry per CDR3 protein. The sample holds about 15,000 distinct CDR3 sequences; 25% to 30% are singletons and the top ten take about 34%. The sample consisted of blood, either unsorted or a sorted T cell fraction (not recorded which). This TCR came from a human donor who was either an allogeneic HSCT recipient or a stem cell or donor lymphocyte infusion donor (not recorded which). It is not recorded whose cells these are; they may come from a transplant donor.

In DNA, the CDR3 is TGTGCCAGCAGCCCTGGACAGGGTAACTATGGCTACACCTTC. Amino acid sequence: CASSPGQGNYGYTF. V usage is TRBV11-1 and J usage is TRBJ1-2; 8 nucleotides match TRBD1. CDR3 length: 14 amino acids. The junction had 3 bases not matched to a gene; V was cut back by 5 bases and J by 1 base. CDR1 and CDR2 from the germline V gene are SGHAT and FQDESV (reference sequence). The variable domain in full, completed from reference TRBV11-1 and TRBJ1-2, reads EAEVAQSPRYKITEKSQAVAFWCDPISGHATLYWYRQILGQGPELLVQFQDESVVDDSQLPKDRFSAERLKGVDSTLKIQPAELGDSAMYLCASSPGQGNYGYTFGSGTRLTVV.